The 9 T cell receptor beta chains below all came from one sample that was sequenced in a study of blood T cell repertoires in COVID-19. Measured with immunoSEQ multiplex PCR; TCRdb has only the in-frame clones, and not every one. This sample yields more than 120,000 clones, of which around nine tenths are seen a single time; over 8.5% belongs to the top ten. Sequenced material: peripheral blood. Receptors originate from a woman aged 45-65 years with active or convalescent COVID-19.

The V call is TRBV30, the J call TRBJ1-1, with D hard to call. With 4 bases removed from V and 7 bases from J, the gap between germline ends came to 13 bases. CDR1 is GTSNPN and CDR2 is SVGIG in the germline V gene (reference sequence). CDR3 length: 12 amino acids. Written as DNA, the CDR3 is TGTGCCTGGACTCCCGCAGGCTATGAAGCTTTCTTT. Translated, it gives CAWTPAGYEAFF.

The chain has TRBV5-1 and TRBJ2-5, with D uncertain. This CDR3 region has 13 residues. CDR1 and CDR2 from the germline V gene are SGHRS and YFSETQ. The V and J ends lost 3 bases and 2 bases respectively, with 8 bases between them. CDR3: CASSSDLQETQYF. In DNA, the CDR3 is TGCGCCAGCAGCTCCGACTTACAAGAGACCCAGTACTTC. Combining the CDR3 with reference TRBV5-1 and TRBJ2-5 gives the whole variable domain KAGVTQTPRYLIKTRGQQVTLSCSPISGHRSVSWYQQTPGQGLQFLFEYFSETQRNKGNFPGRFSGRQFSNSRSEMNVSTLELGDSALYLCASSSDLQETQYFGPGTRLLVL.

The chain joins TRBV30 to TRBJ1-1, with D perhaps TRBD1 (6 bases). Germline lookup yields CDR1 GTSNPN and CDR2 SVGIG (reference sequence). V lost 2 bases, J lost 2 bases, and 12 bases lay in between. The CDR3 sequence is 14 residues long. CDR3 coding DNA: TGTGCCTGGAGTCCTACAGGGAAAAACACTGAAGCTTTCTTT. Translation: CAWSPTGKNTEAFF.

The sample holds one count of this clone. CDR3 DNA: TGTGCCACCAGCGGGGGACTAGGCGAGATGGGGGAGACCCAGTACTTC. This translates into CATSGGLGEMGETQYF. This chain links TRBV15 with TRBJ2-5; 8 bases map to TRBD2. Germline V lookup: CDR1 LNHNV, CDR2 YYDKDF (reference sequence). The V segment lost 5 bases and the J segment 5 bases; nucleotides outside the gene matches: 13. The CDR3 has 16 residues. The full variable domain, completed using reference TRBV15 and TRBJ2-5, is DAMVIQNPRYQVTQFGKPVTLSCSQTLNHNVMYWYQQKSSQAPKLLFHYYDKDFNNEADTPDNFQSRRPNTSFCFLDIRSPGLGDTAMYLCATSGGLGEMGETQYFGPGTRLLVL.

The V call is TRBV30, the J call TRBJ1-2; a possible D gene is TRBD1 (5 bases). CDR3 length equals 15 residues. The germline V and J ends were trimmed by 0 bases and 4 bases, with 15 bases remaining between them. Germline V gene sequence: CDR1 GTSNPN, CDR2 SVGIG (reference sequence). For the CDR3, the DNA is TGTGCCTGGAGTGTTGGCGGGGGGAGAAGCTATGGCTACACCTTC. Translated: CAWSVGGGRSYGYTF.

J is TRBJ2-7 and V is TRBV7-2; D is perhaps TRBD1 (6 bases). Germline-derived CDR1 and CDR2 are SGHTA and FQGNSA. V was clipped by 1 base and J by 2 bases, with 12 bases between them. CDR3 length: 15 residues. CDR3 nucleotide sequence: TGTGCCAGCAGCTTAGACTCCACAGGGACCTACGAGCAGTACTTC. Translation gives CASSLDSTGTYEQYF.

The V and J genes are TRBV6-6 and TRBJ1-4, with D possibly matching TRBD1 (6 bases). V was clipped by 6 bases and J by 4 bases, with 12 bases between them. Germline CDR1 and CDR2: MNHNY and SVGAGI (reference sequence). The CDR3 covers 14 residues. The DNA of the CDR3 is TGTGCCAGCAGCGGACAGACTTTTAATGAAAAACTGTTTTTT. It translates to CASSGQTFNEKLFF.

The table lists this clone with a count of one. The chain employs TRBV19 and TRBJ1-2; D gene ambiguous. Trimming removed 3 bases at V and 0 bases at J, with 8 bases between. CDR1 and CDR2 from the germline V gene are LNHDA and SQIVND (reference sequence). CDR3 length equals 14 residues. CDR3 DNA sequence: TGTGCCAGTAGTATGTCCGGGACTAACTATGGCTACACCTTC. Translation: CASSMSGTNYGYTF.

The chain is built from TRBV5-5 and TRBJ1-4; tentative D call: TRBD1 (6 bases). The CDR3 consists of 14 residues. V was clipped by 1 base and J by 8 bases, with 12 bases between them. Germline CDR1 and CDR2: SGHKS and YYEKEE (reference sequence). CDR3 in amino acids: CASSLQQGSEKLFF. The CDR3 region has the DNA TGTGCCAGCAGCTTGCAACAGGGTAGCGAAAAACTGTTTTTT. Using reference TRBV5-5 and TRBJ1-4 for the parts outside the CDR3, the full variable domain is DAGVTQSPTHLIKTRGQQVTLRCSPISGHKSVSWYQQVLGQGPQFIFQYYEKEERGRGNFPDRFSARQFPNYSSELNVNALLLGDSALYLCASSLQQGSEKLFFGSGTQLSVL.